What follows describes a single TCR beta chain. Many counts were recorded for this clonotype. Its antigen remains undetermined. Nothing much larger sits one base from this clone, and base qualities are not available. This entry belongs to a study of neurological immune-mediated disorders (dated by TCRdb to about 2019). As for the study more broadly: Peripheral blood TCR-beta repertoires from HTLV-I-associated myelopathy (HAM/TSP) patients, multiple sclerosis patients and healthy controls were compared by UMI-based sequencing. Alongside PBMC samples, the set of 80 to 130 TCR-beta libraries contained longitudinal samples, technical triplicates, and paired CD4+ and CD8+ T-cell subsets that had been sorted. The cohort comprised 68 subjects: some 15 HAM/TSP patients, some 35 multiple sclerosis patients and 20 healthy controls. Broader findings and caveats from the paper: Across subjects, expanded clones never shared an identical CDR3 amino acid sequence, which suggests that the TCR-beta repertoires in every group were private. TCR clonal expansion was greatest in HAM/TSP patients and smallest in MS patients, who ranked below even healthy controls.

cDNA was synthesized by template-switch 5'RACE using a primer with a 10-nucleotide random unique molecular identifier that tagged each TCR transcript. Over 200 million TCR-beta sequences, covering 15-18 subjects, were produced in each sequencing run. The RNeasy kit was used for extraction of total RNA. The KAPA Real-time Library Amplification kit was used to amplify TCR-beta VDJ regions with primers targeting the TCR constant region and the 5'RACE anchor. Sample indexes and Illumina adaptors were added in a first PCR, after which library yield was increased in a second PCR. After Ampure bead purification, the roughly 650 bp TCR product was size-selected on a 2% E-gel SizeSelection system. Before pooling, library quality was checked on a Bioanalyzer, concentration was measured with Qubit, and libraries were quantified with the Kapa Library Quantification kit. Paired-end 2 x 150 bp sequencing of the libraries was performed on an Illumina HiSeq 2500. To increase sequence diversity, about 25-30% phiX was spiked into each library pool. In the paper's pipeline: The UMI-based MiGEC pipeline processed quality-filtered reads and removed over 75% of raw TCR sequences during error correction. IMGT germline references were used for alignment of VDJ genes, and clonotypes were defined by a unique CDR3 amino acid sequence together with V-J genes. Clonal expansion, Shannon diversity, and CDR3 relatedness (CalcPairwiseDistances, ClusterSamples) were evaluated with VDJtools, and phylogenetic trees were built with CLCbio workbench. Clones with at least 8 unique UMIs were defined as expanded, with this threshold being based on coefficient-of-variation modelling across technical triplicates. TCRdb itself trimmed the public reads at Q25 with fastp, ran MiXCR and retained productive beta chains. Rows matching on CDR3 protein sequence are summarized as one entry with the most common DNA and genes. The V and J calls come from TCRdb's annotation, not from the publication. Across this sample there are 48,000 or so distinct CDR3 sequences, with about 9.4% seen only once. The top ten hold about 20% of the sample.

For the unsorted PBMC libraries, 2 million PBMCs were stored in RNAlater at -80 degrees C until RNA extraction and were used to generate the libraries. Peripheral blood underwent Ficoll-Hypaque density gradient centrifugation to isolate PBMCs, which were then cryopreserved in liquid nitrogen. The clonotype was recovered from a woman aged 40 to 50 with HTLV-1-associated myelopathy (HAM/TSP). The sequencing input was PBMCs.

DNA sequence: TGTGCCAGCAGTTACTCCCCGACAGGAGGAGATTCACCCCTCCACTTT. This translates into CASSYSPTGGDSPLHF. The V and J genes are TRBV6-5 and TRBJ1-6, and perhaps TRBD1 as D gene, on 6 matching bases. CDR1 and CDR2 (MNHEY, SVGAGI) derive from the germline V gene. V is cut by 0 bases and J by 8 bases, and the space between the germline ends is 14 bases. Reading from cysteine to phenylalanine, the CDR3 counts 16 amino acids. The retained sequence is limited to the CDR3, 48 bases, with the frame set at the first base.